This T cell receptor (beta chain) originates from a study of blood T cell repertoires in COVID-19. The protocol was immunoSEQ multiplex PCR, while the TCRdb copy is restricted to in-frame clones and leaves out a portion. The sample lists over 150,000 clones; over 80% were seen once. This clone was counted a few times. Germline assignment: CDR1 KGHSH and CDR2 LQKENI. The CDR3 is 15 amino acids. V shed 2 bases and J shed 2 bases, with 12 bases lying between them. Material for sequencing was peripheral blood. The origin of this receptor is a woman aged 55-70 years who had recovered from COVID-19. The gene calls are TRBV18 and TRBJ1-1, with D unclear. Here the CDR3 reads CASSPTLFFNTEAFF. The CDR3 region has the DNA TGTGCCAGCTCACCAACACTATTCTTTAACACTGAAGCTTTCTTT.